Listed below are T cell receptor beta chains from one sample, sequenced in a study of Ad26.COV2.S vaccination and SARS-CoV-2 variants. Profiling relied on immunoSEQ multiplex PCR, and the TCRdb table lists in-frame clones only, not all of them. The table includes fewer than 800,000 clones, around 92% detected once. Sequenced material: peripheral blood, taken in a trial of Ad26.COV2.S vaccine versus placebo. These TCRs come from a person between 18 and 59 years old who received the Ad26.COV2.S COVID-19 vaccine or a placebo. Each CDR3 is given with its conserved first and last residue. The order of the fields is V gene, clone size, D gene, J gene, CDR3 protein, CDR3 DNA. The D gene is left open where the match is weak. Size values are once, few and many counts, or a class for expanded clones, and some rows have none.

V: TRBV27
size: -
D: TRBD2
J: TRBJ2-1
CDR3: CASSFAGGSYNEQFF
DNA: TGTGCCAGCAGTTTTGCGGGGGGGTCCTACAATGAGCAGTTCTTC

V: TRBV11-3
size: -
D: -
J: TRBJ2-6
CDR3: CASSQGRLSGANVLTF
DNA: TGTGCCAGCAGCCAGGGACGGCTCTCTGGGGCCAACGTCCTGACTTTC

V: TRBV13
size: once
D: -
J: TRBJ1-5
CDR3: CASSFGRFNQPQHF
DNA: TGTGCCAGCAGCTTTGGACGGTTCAATCAGCCCCAGCATTTT

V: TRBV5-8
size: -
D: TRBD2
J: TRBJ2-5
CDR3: CARGLAGVKETQYF
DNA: TGTGCCCGGGGGCTAGCGGGAGTAAAGGAGACCCAGTACTTC

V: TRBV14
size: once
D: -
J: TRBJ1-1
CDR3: CASNSRGGNTEAFF
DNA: TGTGCCAGCAATTCCCGCGGGGGGAACACTGAAGCTTTCTTT

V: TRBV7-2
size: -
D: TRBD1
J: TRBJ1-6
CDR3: CASSLAAGGDSPLHF
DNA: TGTGCCAGCAGCTTAGCGGCAGGGGGAGATTCACCCCTCCACTTT

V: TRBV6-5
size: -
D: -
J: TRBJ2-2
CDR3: CASNTGGVGELFF
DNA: TGTGCCAGCAACACAGGGGGGGTCGGGGAGCTGTTTTTT

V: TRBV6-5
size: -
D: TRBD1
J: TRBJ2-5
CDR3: CASSYLGTGVQETQYF
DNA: TGTGCCAGCAGTTACCTCGGGACAGGAGTACAAGAGACCCAGTACTTC

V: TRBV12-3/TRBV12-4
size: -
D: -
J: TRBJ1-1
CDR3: CASSLGPGSEAFF
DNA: TGTGCCAGCAGTCTCGGACCGGGGAGTGAAGCTTTCTTT

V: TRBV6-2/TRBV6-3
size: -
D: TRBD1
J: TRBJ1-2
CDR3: CASSYRGQGRGYTF
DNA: TGTGCCAGCAGTTATAGGGGACAGGGTCGTGGCTACACCTTC

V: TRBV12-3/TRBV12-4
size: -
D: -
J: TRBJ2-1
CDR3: CASSPGNYNEQFF
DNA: TGTGCCAGCAGCCCCGGGAACTACAATGAGCAGTTCTTC

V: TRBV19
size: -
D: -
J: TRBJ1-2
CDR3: CASSTTTSGDGTF
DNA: TGTGCCAGTAGTACCACTACGTCCGGGGATGGAACCTTC

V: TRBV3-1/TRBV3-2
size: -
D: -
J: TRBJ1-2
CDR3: CASSRGTDGYTF
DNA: TGTGCCAGCAGCCGAGGGACGGATGGCTACACCTTC

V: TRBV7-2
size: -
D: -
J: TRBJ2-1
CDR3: CASSLEPAGSYNEQFF
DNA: TGTGCCAGCAGCTTAGAACCAGCGGGTTCCTACAATGAGCAGTTCTTC

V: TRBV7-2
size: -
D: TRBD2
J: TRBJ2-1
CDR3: CASSPTSGGAGEQFF
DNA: TGTGCCAGCAGCCCTACTAGCGGGGGGGCTGGTGAGCAGTTCTTC

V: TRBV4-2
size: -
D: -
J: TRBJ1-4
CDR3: CASSQESTNEKLFF
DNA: TGTGCCAGCAGCCAAGAGTCAACTAATGAAAAACTGTTTTTT

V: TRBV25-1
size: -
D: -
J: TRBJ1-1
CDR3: CASSTGNRRSRQVAEAFF
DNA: TGTGCCAGCTCTACAGGGAACCGTCGAAGCCGCCAGGTGGCTGAAGCTTTCTTT

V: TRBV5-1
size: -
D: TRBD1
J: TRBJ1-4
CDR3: CASSLVPYSARTGEGKLFF
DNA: TGCGCCAGCAGCTTGGTCCCTTATTCAGCGAGGACAGGGGAAGGAAAACTGTTTTTT

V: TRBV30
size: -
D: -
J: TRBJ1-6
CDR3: CAWSLDLNSPLHF
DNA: TGTGCCTGGAGTCTAGATCTGAATTCACCCCTCCACTTT

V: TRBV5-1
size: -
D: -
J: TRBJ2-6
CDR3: CASSLTTAGANVLTF
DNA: TGCGCCAGCAGCTTGACGACAGCTGGGGCCAACGTCCTGACTTTC

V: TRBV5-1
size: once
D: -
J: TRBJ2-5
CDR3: CASSLAGDRETQYF
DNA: TGCGCCAGCAGCTTGGCAGGGGACCGAGAGACCCAGTACTTC

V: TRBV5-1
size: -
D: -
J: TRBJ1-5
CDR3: CASRQGANQPQHF
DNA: TGCGCCAGCAGACAGGGTGCGAATCAGCCCCAGCATTTT

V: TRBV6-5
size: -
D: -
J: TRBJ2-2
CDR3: CASTHQGDGELFF
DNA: TGTGCCAGCACCCATCAAGGGGACGGGGAGCTGTTTTTT

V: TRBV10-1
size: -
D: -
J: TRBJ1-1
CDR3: CASRPGGGNTEAFF
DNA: TGCGCCAGCCGACCGGGGGGCGGAAACACTGAAGCTTTCTTT

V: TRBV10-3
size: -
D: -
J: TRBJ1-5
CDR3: CAIRSDVGQPQHF
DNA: TGTGCCATCAGAAGCGACGTGGGCCAGCCCCAGCATTTT

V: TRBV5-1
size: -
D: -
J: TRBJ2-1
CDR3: CASSTQGNEQFF
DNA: TGCGCCAGCAGCACGCAGGGCAATGAGCAGTTCTTC

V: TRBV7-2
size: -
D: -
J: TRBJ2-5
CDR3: CASSSWMMETQYF
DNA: TGTGCCAGCAGCTCTTGGATGATGGAGACCCAGTACTTC

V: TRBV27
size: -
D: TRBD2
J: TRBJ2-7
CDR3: CASRRPGLAGVGEQYF
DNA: TGTGCCAGCAGACGCCCGGGACTAGCGGGCGTCGGCGAGCAGTACTTC

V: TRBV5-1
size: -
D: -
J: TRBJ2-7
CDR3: CASSLAGYGTYEQYF
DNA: TGCGCCAGCAGCTTGGCCGGTTACGGAACCTACGAGCAGTACTTC

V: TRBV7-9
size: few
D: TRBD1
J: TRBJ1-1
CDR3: CASSFTGTGNEAFF
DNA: TGTGCCAGCAGCTTTACCGGGACAGGGAATGAAGCTTTCTTT

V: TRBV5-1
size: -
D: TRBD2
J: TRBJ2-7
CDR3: CASSLVGGSGYEQYF
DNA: TGCGCCAGCAGCTTGGTAGGCGGGAGCGGCTACGAGCAGTACTTC

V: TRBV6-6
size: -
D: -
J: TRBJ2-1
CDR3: CASSYRSYNEQFF
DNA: TGTGCCAGCAGTTATAGGAGCTACAATGAGCAGTTCTTC

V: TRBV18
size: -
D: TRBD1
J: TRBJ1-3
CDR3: CASSLDRGSSGNTIYF
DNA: TGTGCCAGCTCACTAGACAGGGGTTCCTCTGGAAACACCATATATTTT

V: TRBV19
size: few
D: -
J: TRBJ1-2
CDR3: CASSIAGGYTF
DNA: TGTGCCAGTAGTATAGCGGGAGGCTACACCTTC

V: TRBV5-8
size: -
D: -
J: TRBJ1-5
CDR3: CASSLVVGGQPQHF
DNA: TGTGCCAGCAGCTTGGTGGTGGGGGGACAGCCCCAGCATTTT

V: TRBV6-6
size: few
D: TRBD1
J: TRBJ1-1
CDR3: CASSGTGTVNTEAFF
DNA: TGTGCCAGCAGTGGAACCGGGACAGTGAACACTGAAGCTTTCTTT